Following are 26 T cell receptor beta chains from one sample sequenced in a study of PD-1 blockade in classical Hodgkin lymphoma. Every single patient, without exception, relapsed after autologous stem cell transplantation, and brentuximab vedotin exposure varied. Clones were read by immunoSEQ multiplex PCR, and TCRdb kept only the in-frame ones, dropping some. The sample yields about 46,000 clones, around 70% seen once. The material sequenced was peripheral blood mononuclear cells (PBMCs), taken at baseline. These receptors originate from a human donor with classical Hodgkin lymphoma.

The CDR3 DNA follows: TGCGCCAGCAGCAGCCTAGGGACAGAAGTTACCTACGAGCAGTACTTC. It is translated as CASSSLGTEVTYEQYF. This chain connects TRBV5-1 to TRBJ2-7, with 7 bases lining up with TRBD1. The CDR3 runs 16 residues. The germline gives CDR1 SGHRS, CDR2 YFSETQ. Unmatched junction bases numbered 12, after V lost 4 bases and J lost 2 bases. The full variable domain, its missing parts supplied by reference TRBV5-1 and TRBJ2-7, is KAGVTQTPRYLIKTRGQQVTLSCSPISGHRSVSWYQQTPGQGLQFLFEYFSETQRNKGNFPGRFSGRQFSNSRSEMNVSTLELGDSALYLCASSSLGTEVTYEQYFGPGTRLTVT.

The V and J genes are TRBV29-1 and TRBJ1-2; 7 bases are a match to TRBD1. Germline CDR1 SQVTM, CDR2 ANQGSEA. CDR3 length: 14 amino acids. Losses at the gene ends were 0 bases for V and 6 bases for J; bases not matched to a gene: 7. The CDR3 reads CSVEDWRDRDGYTF. The CDR3, as DNA: TGCAGCGTTGAAGATTGGCGAGACAGGGATGGCTACACCTTC.

This clone came up a few times. Other nucleotide sequences in the sample specify the same CDR3. The chain's CDR3 is CASSVGTGNTIYF. The CDR3 nucleotides read TGTGCCAGCAGCGTAGGAACTGGAAACACCATATATTTT. This chain uses TRBV9 with TRBJ1-3; no clear D. Germline-derived CDR1 and CDR2 are SGDLS and YYNGEE. The CDR3 contains 13 residues. The V end was cut by 0 bases, the J end by 2 bases, with 3 bases between.

In its sample, this clone was seen a few times. This chain joins TRBV5-1 and TRBJ1-5; 8 nucleotides agree with TRBD1. CDR3 length: 16 amino acids. Trimming took 2 bases from V and 2 from J; bases not matched to a gene: 6. The V gene's germline CDR1 is SGHRS and CDR2 YFSETQ. The CDR3 loop is CASSLRPGQGNQPQHF. DNA for the CDR3: TGCGCCAGCAGCTTACGACCGGGACAGGGCAATCAGCCCCAGCATTTT.

This chain uses TRBV4-1 with TRBJ1-2; D may be TRBD1 (5 bases). The V gene lost 1 base and the J gene lost 4 bases, with 13 bases spanning the gap. This CDR3 region has 15 residues. Germline V gives CDR1 MGHRA, CDR2 YSYEKL. CDR3 in amino acids: CASSQGGTRSYGYTF. For the CDR3, the DNA is TGCGCCAGCAGCCAAGGAGGGACCCGGAGCTATGGCTACACCTTC.

This clone was found a few times. The J gene is TRBJ1-2, the V gene TRBV15; TRBD1 matches at 7 bases. V gave up 5 bases and J gave up 8 bases; unmatched junction bases: 8. Germline CDR1 is LNHNV and CDR2 is YYDKDF (reference sequence). The CDR3 runs to 13 residues. The CDR3 reads CATSPRQGGGYTF. The DNA of the CDR3 is TGTGCCACCAGCCCGAGACAGGGAGGAGGCTACACCTTC. The full variable domain, its missing parts supplied by reference TRBV15 and TRBJ1-2, is DAMVIQNPRYQVTQFGKPVTLSCSQTLNHNVMYWYQQKSSQAPKLLFHYYDKDFNNEADTPDNFQSRRPNTSFCFLDIRSPGLGDTAMYLCATSPRQGGGYTFGSGTRLTVV.

The rearrangement links TRBV19 to TRBJ1-3; 7 bases agree with TRBD1. With 6 bases clipped from V and 6 bases from J, the junction kept 14 bases outside the gene matches. The CDR3 covers 16 residues. The germline CDR1 and CDR2 sequences are LNHDA and SQIVND (reference sequence). The CDR3 region has the DNA TGTGCCAGTAGCCTACGGACAGGCGCCTATGCAAACACCATATATTTT. Protein: CASSLRTGAYANTIYF.

CDR3 DNA: TGTGCCAGCAGCTTAGGACTGACAGGGGGCACTCAGCCCCAGCATTTT. It specifies CASSLGLTGGTQPQHF. This chain uses TRBV7-6 with TRBJ1-5, with TRBD1 identical over 10 bases. This CDR3 has 16 amino acids. The germline V gene encodes CDR1 SGHVS and CDR2 FNYEAQ. J was trimmed by 6 bases and V by 1 base; bases with no gene match: 6.

The V and J genes are TRBV6-5 and TRBJ1-1; D call uncertain. Germline assignment: CDR1 MNHEY and CDR2 SVGAGI. This CDR3 is 13 amino acids long. V was trimmed by 5 bases and J by 0 bases, leaving 7 bases between them. The CDR3 region is CASSGEVNTEAFF. The CDR3 DNA follows: TGTGCCAGCAGTGGGGAAGTGAACACTGAAGCTTTCTTT.

This clone was seen many times. The J gene is TRBJ1-4, the V gene TRBV11-2; TRBD1 matches 7 bases. This CDR3 has 14 residues. Losses at the gene ends were 5 bases for V and 10 bases for J; bases not matched to a gene: 10. CDR1 SGHAT and CDR2 FQNNGV come from the germline V gene. The CDR3, as DNA: TGTGCCAGCAGCCCTGGGAGACAGGGTGGAAAACTGTTTTTT. Its translation: CASSPGRQGGKLFF.

DNA of the CDR3: TGTGCCAGCAGCTCCCTGGCTAGCGGGACCACAGATACGCAGTATTTT. Encoded protein: CASSSLASGTTDTQYF. The rearrangement joins TRBV7-8 to TRBJ2-3, with 9 bases identical to TRBD2. The CDR3 covers 16 residues. Per germline, CDR1 SGHVS and CDR2 FQNEAQ. Trimming at V came to 4 bases and at J to 2 bases, leaving 7 bases not matched to a gene.

V is TRBV6-6 and J is TRBJ2-3; tentatively, D is TRBD2 (7 bases). Trimming took 7 bases from V and 6 from J, leaving 20 bases between them. Germline V gives CDR1 MNHNY, CDR2 SVGAGI (reference sequence). The CDR3 loop spans 15 amino acids. This chain's CDR3 is CASKARAGRGDTQYF. CDR3 bases: TGTGCCAGCAAAGCGCGCGCGGGGAGGGGGGATACGCAGTATTTT.

By share, this clone counts as medium-sized. The chain couples TRBV6-4 to TRBJ1-5; TRBD1 aligns across 9 bases. Germline V gene lookup returns CDR1 MRHNA and CDR2 SNTAGT. This CDR3 is 17 amino acids long. V lost 5 bases to trimming and J lost 4 bases; unmatched junction nucleotides: 12. The CDR3 sequence: CASSLLRTGAFNQPQHF. CDR3 sequence (DNA): TGTGCCAGCAGTCTTCTGAGGACAGGGGCGTTTAATCAGCCCCAGCATTTT.

The chain is built from TRBV25-1 and TRBJ1-1; tentatively, D is TRBD1 (5 bases). CDR3 length: 13 amino acids. Germline lookup yields CDR1 MGHDK and CDR2 SYGVNS. With 5 bases removed from V and 0 bases from J, the gap between germline ends came to 7 bases. In DNA, the CDR3 is TGTGCCAGCAGTAGGGGCGTGAACACTGAAGCTTTCTTT. Residues: CASSRGVNTEAFF.

The chain has TRBV5-5 and TRBJ2-3, with 8 bases identical to TRBD2. CDR3 length: 14 residues. Germline CDR1 is SGHKS and CDR2 is YYEKEE (reference sequence). Losses at the gene ends were 0 bases for V and 8 bases for J; bases not matched to a gene: 5. CDR3 residues: CASSLAGGEFTQYF. DNA of the CDR3: TGTGCCAGCAGCTTGGCCGGGGGGGAATTTACGCAGTATTTT.

The chain has TRBV11-1 and TRBJ1-4; 7 bases agree with TRBD1. V dropped 3 bases and J dropped 5; count of bases not matched to a gene: 3. Germline V gene sequence: CDR1 SGHAT, CDR2 FQDESV (reference sequence). This CDR3 comprises 14 residues. The chain's CDR3 is CASSLGTVNEKLFF. CDR3 bases: TGTGCCAGCAGCTTGGGGACAGTAAATGAAAAACTGTTTTTT.

The chain combines TRBV19 with TRBJ1-3, with D hard to call. Germline V gene lookup returns CDR1 LNHDA and CDR2 SQIVND (reference sequence). The CDR3 runs to 16 residues. Trimming removed 4 bases from V and 0 bases from J, with 13 bases in between. Here the CDR3 reads CASSNGVPYSGNTIYF. DNA of the CDR3: TGTGCCAGTAGTAACGGAGTCCCCTACTCTGGAAACACCATATATTTT.

There are a few counts of this clone. The V and J genes are TRBV28 and TRBJ1-1, with D unresolved. Trimming stripped 5 bases from V and 10 bases from J, with 20 bases between. Germline assignment: CDR1 MDHEN and CDR2 SYDVKM. The CDR3 length is 14 residues. The CDR3 protein is CASSLEFNGKGAFF. DNA of the CDR3: TGTGCCAGCAGTCTAGAATTCAATGGGAAGGGAGCTTTCTTT. Full variable domain (missing parts from reference TRBV28 and TRBJ1-1): DVKVTQSSRYLVKRTGEKVFLECVQDMDHENMFWYRQDPGLGLRLIYFSYDVKMKEKGDIPEGYSVSREKKERFSLILESASTNQTSMYLCASSLEFNGKGAFFGQGTRLTVV.

The V and J genes are TRBV6-6 and TRBJ2-1; 8 bases line up with TRBD2. The V and J ends lost 6 bases and 3 bases, in that order; junction bases with no gene match: 7. Germline CDR1 is MNHNY and CDR2 is SVGAGI (reference sequence). The CDR3 extends over 15 amino acids. CDR3 coding DNA: TGTGCCAGCAGATCAAGCGGGAGTGGCTACAATGAGCAGTTCTTC. It yields the protein CASRSSGSGYNEQFF.

The chain joins TRBV18 to TRBJ2-1; D gene uncertain. In germline, CDR1 is KGHSH, CDR2 LQKENI. V was pared by 2 bases and J by 6 bases, with 17 bases between. The CDR3 spans 16 residues. CDR3 nucleotide sequence: TGTGCCAGCTCACCAGCCAGCCCGCTCGTCGTCAATGAGCAGTTCTTC. It translates to CASSPASPLVVNEQFF.

The chain is built from TRBV28 and TRBJ1-2; TRBD1 might be the D (6 bases). V dropped 4 bases and J dropped 8 bases, with 17 bases sitting between them. Germline V gene data show CDR1 as MDHEN and CDR2 as SYDVKM. The CDR3 has 14 amino acids. The CDR3 nucleotides read TGTGCCAGCAGTTCCTCTTTTAGGGGGGAGGGCTACACCTTC. It specifies CASSSSFRGEGYTF.

The chain couples TRBV2 to TRBJ1-1; possible D gene TRBD1, 5 bases. The length of the CDR3 is 14 residues. CDR1 and CDR2 (germline): SNHLY, FYNNEI. With 5 bases removed from V and 1 base from J, the gap between germline ends came to 11 bases. In nucleotides, the CDR3 is TGTGCCAGCAGTTTAGGGACGGCGAACACTGAAGCTTTCTTT. This translates into CASSLGTANTEAFF.

The rearrangement joins TRBV19 to TRBJ2-3, with TRBD2 matching 9 bases. Trimming at V came to 3 bases and at J to 5 bases, leaving 9 bases not matched to a gene. Germline-derived CDR1 and CDR2 are LNHDA and SQIVND (reference sequence). CDR3 length equals 16 residues. In nucleotides, the CDR3 is TGTGCCAGTAGTATTCTGGCGGGAGGGCCGAAAGATACGCAGTATTTT. Its translation: CASSILAGGPKDTQYF.

The rearrangement uses TRBV11-3 and TRBJ2-2; D remains unclear. The germline gives CDR1 SGHNT, CDR2 YENEEA. V shed 4 bases and J shed 3 bases, with 15 bases lying between them. This CDR3 contains 16 residues. This CDR3 reads CASSSPDGYDTGELFF. Here the CDR3 DNA reads TGTGCCAGCAGCTCGCCCGACGGCTATGACACCGGGGAGCTGTTTTTT.

V is TRBV29-1 and J is TRBJ1-1; the D gene is possibly TRBD1 (5 bases). CDR1 and CDR2 from the germline V gene are SQVTM and ANQGSEA. CDR3 size: 12 residues. The V end lost 4 bases, the J end lost 0 bases, and 6 bases lay between the germline ends. For the CDR3, the DNA is TGCAGCGTTGGCAGGGTGAACACTGAAGCTTTCTTT. It is translated as CSVGRVNTEAFF. The whole variable domain, remainder taken from reference TRBV29-1 and TRBJ1-1, is SAVISQKPSRDICQRGTSLTIQCQVDSQVTMMFWYRQQPGQSLTLIATANQGSEATYESGFVIDKFPISRPNLTFSTLTVSNMSPEDSSIYLCSVGRVNTEAFFGQGTRLTVV.

The V call is TRBV30, the J call TRBJ2-3; D call uncertain. The CDR3 spans 13 residues. The V gene lost 6 bases and the J gene lost 6 bases, with 16 bases spanning the gap. Germline CDR1 and CDR2: GTSNPN and SVGIG (reference sequence). The CDR3 loop is CACLPRLRDTQYF. CDR3 DNA sequence: TGTGCCTGCCTCCCGAGATTGAGGGATACGCAGTATTTT.